Following are 32 T cell receptor beta chains from one sample sequenced in a study of regulatory T cells in long-lasting Graves disease. Time point denoted: persistent/refractory GD, antithyroid drugs over 5 years with positive TRAb. Making the TCR library involved RNA that had been extracted from PBMCs. HTBI primers from iRepertoire and Arm-PCR of CDR3 regions yielded the TCR beta libraries. TCRdb re-analysed the multiplex PCR reads in MiXCR, keeping a single row per CDR3 protein. The sample shows 500,000 to 800,000 distinct CDR3 sequences, 25% to 30% of them seen only once. Sequenced material: peripheral blood mononuclear cells (PBMCs), taken when the disease was refractory, from a patient treated with antithyroid drugs. The receptors stem from a female donor with Graves disease.

The chain's CDR3 is CASILDRVLEKLFF. In DNA form, the CDR3 reads TGTGCCAGCATTTTAGACAGGGTGCTTGAAAAACTGTTTTTT. This chain joins TRBV6-1 and TRBJ1-4; 7 bases match TRBD1. The CDR3 loop spans 14 amino acids. With V trimmed by 7 bases and J by 7 bases, 9 bases remained unmatched. Per germline, CDR1 MNHNS and CDR2 SASEGT.

The V gene is TRBV20-1, the J gene TRBJ2-5, with D perhaps given as TRBD1 or TRBD2 (5 bases each). The CDR3 runs 12 residues. V lost 4 bases and J 14 bases, leaving 20 bases between the germline ends. Germline values: CDR1 DFQATT, CDR2 SNEGSKA (reference sequence). CDR3 DNA: TGCAGTGCTAATTTCGACCGGGACCCGGACTACTTC. Protein product: CSANFDRDPDYF.

This rearrangement joins TRBV3-1 to TRBJ1-2, with TRBD1 matching 11 bases. J gave up 0 bases and V 0 bases, and 6 bases lay outside the gene matches. Germline CDR1 and CDR2: LGHDT and YNNKEL (reference sequence). CDR3 length: 18 amino acids. The CDR3 coding sequence is TGTGCCAGCAGCCAAGATCGGACAGGGGGCAGAACTAACTATGGCTACACCTTC. This gives the protein CASSQDRTGGRTNYGYTF.

This clonotype has a handful of counts. The CDR3 DNA sequence: TGTGCCAGCAGTCCCCTCGGCTTCTATAGCAATCAGCCCCAGCATTTT. Translating it yields CASSPLGFYSNQPQHF. The chain employs TRBV28 and TRBJ1-5, with unresolved D. V gave up 5 bases and J gave up 0 bases, with 14 bases separating them. CDR1 and CDR2 from the germline V gene are MDHEN and SYDVKM. The CDR3 covers 16 residues.

This clonotype was recorded many times. The chain couples TRBV20-1 to TRBJ1-1, with D possibly TRBD1 on 6 matching bases. The CDR3 spans 13 residues. Trimming pared 6 bases from V and 4 bases from J, leaving 15 bases between. Germline loops: CDR1 DFQATT, CDR2 SNEGSKA (reference sequence). The CDR3 reads CSASTGTFTEAFF. The CDR3 coding sequence is TGCAGTGCGAGCACAGGGACCTTCACTGAAGCTTTCTTT.

A few counts support this clonotype. The V and J genes are TRBV7-2 and TRBJ2-5; TRBD2 matches at 10 bases. The CDR3 runs to 16 residues. With 4 bases clipped from V and 1 base from J, the junction kept 6 bases outside the gene matches. Germline V gives CDR1 SGHTA, CDR2 FQGNSA. The chain's CDR3 is CASSSASGSLQETQYF. CDR3 DNA sequence: TGTGCCAGCAGCTCCGCTAGCGGGAGTCTCCAAGAGACCCAGTACTTC.

This clonotype occurred many times. In DNA, the CDR3 is TGTGCCAGCAGTGTGCGCCACGGCGTTGAAAAACTGTTTTTT. Its translation: CASSVRHGVEKLFF. The V gene is TRBV2, the J gene TRBJ1-4; D remains ambiguous. Per the germline V gene, CDR1 is SNHLY and CDR2 is FYNNEI. The CDR3 length is 14 residues. V was cut by 4 bases and J by 7 bases, with 13 bases left in between.

This clonotype was picked up many times. This chain connects TRBV9 to TRBJ1-2; TRBD1 matches 8 bases. There are 14 residues in the CDR3. V shed 1 base, J shed 6 bases, and the junction held 5 bases outside the gene matches. Germline-derived CDR1 and CDR2 are SGDLS and YYNGEE. The CDR3 sequence: CASSVSQGADGYTF. The CDR3, as DNA: TGTGCCAGCAGCGTATCGCAGGGGGCCGATGGCTACACCTTC.

Only a few counts were recorded for this clonotype. CDR3 protein: CASTPGGSNEKLFF. CDR3 DNA: TGTGCCAGCACCCCGGGTGGGTCTAATGAAAAACTGTTTTTT. The V call is TRBV6-1, the J call TRBJ1-4; D unclear. The length of the CDR3 is 14 residues. CDR1 MNHNS and CDR2 SASEGT come from the germline V gene. V was pared by 7 bases and J by 3 bases, with 12 bases between.

The count of this clonotype is one. As the CDR3 is not closed by the conserved phenylalanine or tryptophan, this likely results from a read error. The V call is TRBV5-1, the J call TRBJ1-2; D might be TRBD1 (6 bases). CDR3 length: 13 residues. The V end lost 4 bases, the J end lost 8 bases, and 15 bases lay between the germline ends. Germline lookup yields CDR1 SGHRS and CDR2 YFSETQ. The CDR3 here is CASSPGTISGYTV. CDR3 nucleotides: TGCGCCAGCAGCCCTGGGACAATCAGCGGCTACACCGTC.

This clonotype was seen at least ten times. This rearrangement joins TRBV11-2 to TRBJ2-7, with TRBD2 matching over 10 bases. CDR1 is SGHAT, CDR2 FQNNGV, per germline. This CDR3 has 17 amino acids. With 4 bases clipped from V and 3 bases from J, the junction kept 12 bases outside the gene matches. The CDR3 DNA reads TGTGCCAGCAGCTCGGGGGAACTAGCGGGATTTGTCTACGAGCAGTACTTC. It translates to CASSSGELAGFVYEQYF.

This clonotype was counted only a few times. V is TRBV28 and J is TRBJ1-1; no firm D call. The length of the CDR3 is 13 residues. V lost 7 bases to trimming and J lost 1 base, with 10 bases between them. CDR1 MDHEN and CDR2 SYDVKM come from the germline V gene. The CDR3 here is CASIPAGNTEAFF. The DNA of the CDR3 is TGTGCCAGCATACCCGCCGGGAACACTGAAGCTTTCTTT.

V gene TRBV11-2 combines with J gene TRBJ2-7, with D hard to call. The germline gives CDR1 SGHAT, CDR2 FQNNGV. V shed 5 bases and J shed 4 bases, with 15 bases lying between them. This CDR3 contains 14 residues. CDR3 bases: TGTGCCAGCAGCAACCCGTTGTTGGCATACGAGCAGTACTTC. Residues: CASSNPLLAYEQYF.

The chain employs TRBV12-3 or TRBV12-4 and TRBJ1-5; D ambiguous. This CDR3 has 13 amino acids. V was cut by 1 base and J by 4 bases, with 5 bases left in between. CDR3 sequence reads: CASSLDMNQPQHF. The CDR3 region has the DNA TGTGCCAGCAGTTTAGACATGAATCAGCCCCAGCATTTT.

The rearrangement links TRBV3-1 to TRBJ2-7, with 10 bases fitting TRBD1. CDR1 and CDR2 (germline): LGHDT, YNNKEL (reference sequence). V gave up 5 bases and J gave up 4 bases; unmatched junction bases: 5. CDR3 length: 14 residues. CDR3 nucleotide sequence: TGTGCCAGCAGCAATTGGACAGGGGGGTACGAGCAGTACTTC. Translated, it gives CASSNWTGGYEQYF.

This chain uses TRBV4-3 with TRBJ1-1, with D perhaps matching TRBD1 (5 bases). Per the germline V gene, CDR1 is LGHNA and CDR2 is YSLEER. Trimming cost V 5 bases and J 6 bases, with 10 bases left between them. The CDR3 is made up of 12 amino acids. CDR3 protein: CASSTDNAEAFF. The CDR3 region has the DNA TGCGCCAGCAGCACGGACAATGCTGAAGCTTTCTTT.

The chain joins TRBV25-1 to TRBJ1-5; D not resolved. The length of the CDR3 is 15 residues. In germline, CDR1 is MGHDK, CDR2 SYGVNS. Trimming took off 2 bases at V and 0 bases at J, with 8 bases between the two ends. This CDR3 reads CASSEAGFSNQPQHF. The CDR3 DNA reads as TGTGCCAGCAGTGAAGCGGGCTTTAGCAATCAGCCCCAGCATTTT.

V usage is TRBV5-1 and J usage is TRBJ1-2, with a possible D match to TRBD1 (5 bases). The ends were cut back, 4 bases at V and 4 bases at J, with 14 bases in the middle. Germline V gene lookup returns CDR1 SGHRS and CDR2 YFSETQ. This CDR3 spans 14 amino acids. In nucleotides, the CDR3 is TGCGCCAGCAGCAACACCGGGACCTCCTATGGCTACACCTTC. Translation: CASSNTGTSYGYTF.

The sample holds a few counts of this clonotype. The V call is TRBV29-1, the J call TRBJ2-7, with D maybe TRBD2 (6 bases). The V and J ends lost 3 bases and 2 bases respectively, with 11 bases between them. CDR3 length: 13 residues. Germline V CDR1 and CDR2: SQVTM, ANQGSEA. This chain's CDR3 is CSVDSGDAYEQYF. DNA for the CDR3: TGCAGCGTTGATAGCGGAGACGCCTACGAGCAGTACTTC.

This clonotype turned up a few times. This chain joins TRBV29-1 and TRBJ1-1; D is ambiguous. Germline assignment: CDR1 SQVTM and CDR2 ANQGSEA. V was shortened by 4 bases and J by 8 bases, with 8 bases between the two germline ends. The CDR3 is made up of 10 amino acids. CDR3 sequence (DNA): TGCAGCGTTGCGGGCGCCGAAGCTTTCTTT. Encoded protein: CSVAGAEAFF.

This clonotype was seen many times. The V call is TRBV12-3 or TRBV12-4, the J call TRBJ2-5; D may be TRBD2 (6 bases). CDR3 length equals 14 residues. Deletions cut 5 bases from V and 2 bases from J, with 12 bases between. CDR3 sequence: CASSGLKLQETQYF. The CDR3 region has the DNA TGTGCCAGCAGTGGACTAAAGCTACAAGAGACCCAGTACTTC.

Comments on this clonotype: This may be a read error: a much more frequent sequence differs by one nucleotide. The rearrangement joins TRBV11-2 to TRBJ1-2, with D unclear. Trimming stripped 5 bases from V and 5 bases from J, with 18 bases between. The CDR3 contains 15 residues. From germline, CDR1 is SGHAT and CDR2 FQNNGV. The chain's CDR3 is CASSTQSPRPYGYTF. The CDR3 nucleotides read TGTGCCAGCAGCACACAGAGTCCAAGACCTTATGGCTACACCTTC. Using reference TRBV11-2 and TRBJ1-2 for the parts outside the CDR3, the full variable domain is EAGVAQSPRYKIIEKRQSVAFWCNPISGHATLYWYQQILGQGPKLLIQFQNNGVVDDSQLPKDRFSAERLKGVDSTLKIQPAKLEDSAVYLCASSTQSPRPYGYTFGSGTRLTVV.

This chain joins TRBV15 and TRBJ2-5, with 10 bases fitting TRBD1. The germline V gene has CDR1 LNHNV and CDR2 YYDKDF (reference sequence). Trimming took 3 bases from V and 0 from J; bases not matched to a gene: 1. The CDR3 contains 15 residues. DNA for the CDR3: TGTGCCACCAGCAGGGACAGGGGGAACCAAGAGACCCAGTACTTC. This translates into CATSRDRGNQETQYF.

This clonotype was counted only a few times. V gene TRBV12-3 or TRBV12-4 combines with J gene TRBJ2-7; 7 bases map to TRBD1. V lost 3 bases and J lost 2; bases outside the gene matches: 13. The CDR3 is 17 amino acids. The CDR3 nucleotides are TGTGCCAGCAGTTTCCCGGAAAGGGACAGAGACACCTACGAGCAGTACTTC. This encodes CASSFPERDRDTYEQYF.

In this sample, this clonotype turned up a few times. The chain recombines TRBV20-1 with TRBJ2-7, with a tentative D call TRBD1 (5 bases). Germline CDR1 is DFQATT and CDR2 is SNEGSKA (reference sequence). The CDR3 spans 14 residues. V gave up 6 bases and J gave up 3 bases, with 18 bases separating them. The CDR3 coding sequence is TGCAGTGCCGATGACAGTGAAAGGGACTACGAGCAGTACTTC. This gives the protein CSADDSERDYEQYF.

V and J are TRBV20-1 and TRBJ1-1, with D possibly TRBD1 on 6 matching bases. CDR1 and CDR2 (germline): DFQATT, SNEGSKA (reference sequence). V was shortened by 6 bases and J by 5 bases, with 16 bases between the two germline ends. The CDR3 has 13 amino acids. CDR3 sequence: CSASRGWRTEAFF. CDR3 coding DNA: TGCAGTGCCTCCAGGGGATGGAGGACTGAAGCTTTCTTT.

This clonotype was counted many times. The chain combines TRBV2 with TRBJ2-7; D is possibly TRBD1 or TRBD2 (5 bases each). This CDR3 has 15 residues. Trimming cost V 5 bases and J 0 bases, with 14 bases left between them. In germline, CDR1 is SNHLY, CDR2 FYNNEI. The CDR3 loop reads CASSPDWGLSYEQYF. In DNA form, the CDR3 reads TGTGCCAGCAGTCCGGACTGGGGCCTCTCCTACGAGCAGTACTTC.

This clonotype was found many times. This chain joins TRBV27 and TRBJ2-7; the D gene is possibly TRBD2 (6 bases). Per germline, CDR1 MNHEY and CDR2 SMNVEV (reference sequence). CDR3 length: 15 amino acids. V was trimmed by 4 bases and J by 2 bases, leaving 15 bases between them. The CDR3 DNA reads TGTGCCAGCAGTTCCCCGGGGGAACCACCCTACGAGCAGTACTTC. Residues: CASSSPGEPPYEQYF.

The genes are TRBV12-5 and TRBJ2-2; no definite D call. The CDR3 contains 15 residues. The V gene's germline CDR1 is LGHNT and CDR2 FRNRAP. Trimming removed 0 bases from V and 1 base from J, with 6 bases in between. CDR3 in DNA: TGTGCTAGTGGTTTGGTTGCCGGGAACACCGGGGAGCTGTTTTTT. It encodes CASGLVAGNTGELFF. The entire variable domain, with the rest obtained from reference TRBV12-5 and TRBJ2-2, is as follows: DARVTQTPRHKVTEMGQEVTMRCQPILGHNTVFWYRQTMMQGLELLAYFRNRAPLDDSGMPKDRFSAEMPDATLATLKIQPSEPRDSAVYFCASGLVAGNTGELFFGEGSRLTVL.

This clonotype was detected a few times. V is TRBV6-1 and J is TRBJ2-7, with TRBD2 matching over 13 bases. CDR1 is MNHNS and CDR2 is SASEGT in the germline V gene. J gave up 5 bases and V 5 bases, and 9 bases lay outside the gene matches. This CDR3 is 16 amino acids long. The CDR3 spells CASSTGTSGEPHEQYF. The CDR3 DNA is TGTGCCAGCAGTACCGGGACTAGCGGGGAGCCCCACGAGCAGTACTTC.

This clonotype appeared a few times. The rearrangement uses TRBV12-3 or TRBV12-4 and TRBJ2-7, with 12 positions matching TRBD1. The CDR3 loop spans 14 amino acids. The junction had 4 bases not matched to a gene; V was cut back by 5 bases and J by 5 bases. In nucleotides, the CDR3 is TGTGCCAGCAGTCCGGGACAGGGGGCCAACGAGCAGTACTTC. Translated: CASSPGQGANEQYF.

V is TRBV7-6 and J is TRBJ2-2; 10 bases fit TRBD1. After removal of 5 bases from V and 5 bases from J, the junction contained 5 bases not matched to a gene. Germline V gives CDR1 SGHVS, CDR2 FNYEAQ. The CDR3 extends over 15 amino acids. Here the CDR3 reads CASSPRTGGTGELFF. The CDR3 region has the DNA TGTGCCAGCAGCCCCAGGACAGGGGGAACCGGGGAGCTGTTTTTT.